This T cell receptor (beta chain) was profiled in a study of shared clonotypes between healthy human individuals. Across the study: The study used three CD4 naive, three CD4 memory, two CD8 naive and one CD8 memory plate per donor.

Positively selected for CCR7, the CD45RO-negative cells used as naive CD8 cells excluded terminally differentiated effector memory CD45RA+ cells. In the original workflow: Because ImmunoSEQ provided only junction sequences with no quality scores, the filtering differed. Method: immunoSEQ multiplex PCR; TCRdb's copy keeps in-frame clones and lacks some. D and trimming were read from the DNA, whereas the V and J calls and clone size are those reported in that table. The repertoire holds about 2,100,000 clones, 90% to 95% seen once, with approximately 1.7% in the top ten. This CDR3 has 13 amino acids. Per the germline V gene, CDR1 is SGHTA and CDR2 is FQGNSA. The ends were cut back, 5 bases at V and 9 bases at J, with 14 bases in the middle.

This sequence was found in a man aged 18 to 30 in good health. Some clones in this sample may be carry-over from other donors' samples. The chain recombines TRBV7-2 with TRBJ2-1; D is perhaps TRBD1 or TRBD2 (5 bases each). What was sequenced was naive CD8+ T cells from PBMCs. This CDR3 is CASSPGTSGEQFF. The CDR3 region has the DNA TGTGCCAGCAGCCCTGGGACCTCCGGTGAGCAGTTCTTC.